What follows describes a single T cell receptor (beta chain). Authors' analysis steps: Cell counts per sample came from amplifying reference gene primers. The assay was immunoSEQ multiplex PCR, and TCRdb's table has in-frame clones only and misses some. The V and J calls and clone size were taken over from that table, and D and trimming were inferred from the DNA. The sample yields 90,000 to 110,000 clones, under 90% seen once. The data were taken from a study of blood T cell repertoires in COVID-19. Study information: Some COVID-19 samples were acute and others convalescent; all came from the United States, Italy and Spain. The analysed material was cDNA or gDNA that came from T cells, B-cell-depleted T cells, or PBMCs.

The CDR3 is 13 residues long. The V and J ends lost 3 bases and 1 base respectively, with 6 bases between them. Germline values: CDR1 SEHNR, CDR2 FQNEAQ (reference sequence). The sequence came from a woman in her forties or fifties with acute or convalescent COVID-19. Material for sequencing was peripheral blood. The rearrangement joins TRBV7-9 to TRBJ1-1; D call uncertain. The CDR3 nucleotides are TGTGCCAGCAGCTTTACTGGGAACACTGAAGCTTTCTTT. This encodes CASSFTGNTEAFF.